Following are 20 T cell receptor beta chains from one sample sequenced in a study of siplizumab effects on memory and regulatory T cells. Sequenced by immunoSEQ multiplex PCR; TCRdb stores in-frame clones only, minus some. Here the sample spans about 27,000 clones, 80% to 90% being singletons. The sample consisted of memory CD4+ T cells sorted from blood. Receptor source: a human donor in good health.

The chain is built from TRBV29-1 and TRBJ2-3, with 11 bases fitting TRBD2. This CDR3 contains 15 residues. The J segment lost 2 bases and the V segment lost 1 base, leaving 2 bases of the junction unmatched. The V gene's germline CDR1 is SQVTM and CDR2 ANQGSEA. The CDR3 bases are TGCAGCGTTGAAGGACTAGCGGGGTACACAGATACGCAGTATTTT. Its translation: CSVEGLAGYTDTQYF.

This sequence joins TRBV6-6 and TRBJ2-7; TRBD1 is a possible D gene (5 bases). CDR1 and CDR2 from the germline V gene are MNHNY and SVGAGI (reference sequence). The CDR3 is 14 amino acids. The V end lost 2 bases, the J end lost 2 bases, and 10 bases lay between the germline ends. The CDR3 coding sequence is TGTGCCAGCAGTTACGGTACAGGCCCCTACGAGCAGTACTTC. Protein sequence: CASSYGTGPYEQYF.

The chain has TRBV28 and TRBJ2-5; D unclear. This CDR3 is 12 amino acids long. The germline CDR1 and CDR2 sequences are MDHEN and SYDVKM. The V gene lost 5 bases and the J gene lost 6 bases, with 10 bases spanning the gap. The CDR3 nucleotides read TGTGCCAGCAGTACCCCCCTCCAGACCCAGTACTTC. Encoded protein: CASSTPLQTQYF.

Only one count was recorded for this clone. The genes are TRBV30 and TRBJ1-2; possible D gene TRBD1, 6 bases. This CDR3 comprises 16 residues. The V end lost 3 bases, the J end lost 4 bases, and 21 bases lay between the germline ends. The V gene's germline CDR1 is GTSNPN and CDR2 SVGIG (reference sequence). The CDR3 is CAWRGGDPGAGYGYTF. CDR3 nucleotides: TGTGCCTGGAGAGGAGGAGATCCGGGGGCGGGCTATGGCTACACCTTC.

This chain connects TRBV10-3 to TRBJ2-2, with 10 bases matching TRBD2. With V trimmed by 11 bases and J by 5 bases, 8 bases remained unmatched. The CDR3 contains 14 residues. Looked up from germline, CDR1 is ENHRY and CDR2 is SYGVKD. CDR3 protein: CAALRAGGTGELFF. DNA of the CDR3: TGTGCCGCTCTCAGAGCGGGAGGGACCGGGGAGCTGTTTTTT.

J is TRBJ2-5 and V is TRBV5-1, with D tentatively TRBD1 (6 bases). This CDR3 contains 14 residues. Per germline, CDR1 SGHRS and CDR2 YFSETQ. With 1 base removed from V and 1 base from J, the gap between germline ends came to 8 bases. This CDR3 reads CASSLTGPQETQYF. The DNA for the CDR3 is TGCGCCAGCAGCTTGACAGGGCCCCAAGAGACCCAGTACTTC.

The chain employs TRBV5-1 and TRBJ1-1, with 9 bases that match TRBD1. The length of the CDR3 is 17 residues. J gave up 9 bases and V 3 bases, and 18 bases lay outside the gene matches. Germline V gene lookup returns CDR1 SGHRS and CDR2 YFSETQ. The CDR3 nucleotides are TGCGCCAGCAGCTCCCAGGCCCCGGGACAGGGAGGGGGGCAAGCTTTCTTT. Protein product: CASSSQAPGQGGGQAFF.

The table lists this clone with a few counts. The V and J genes are TRBV30 and TRBJ2-7, with D tentatively TRBD1 (5 bases). The length of the CDR3 is 14 residues. Germline CDR1 reads GTSNPN; CDR2 reads SVGIG (reference sequence). Trimming pared 0 bases from V and 4 bases from J, leaving 13 bases between. The DNA for the CDR3 is TGTGCCTGGAGTGTACCCGGACACTTTTACGAGCAGTACTTC. Translating it yields CAWSVPGHFYEQYF.

CDR3 sequence (DNA): TGTGCCAGCAGCTTAGGCGGGAGTCGGTACAATGAGCAGTTCTTC. The encoded protein is CASSLGGSRYNEQFF. The chain carries TRBV7-2 and TRBJ2-1; the match to TRBD2 covers 7 bases. V trimming: 1 base; J trimming: 4 bases; junction bases outside the gene matches: 4. Germline-derived CDR1 and CDR2 are SGHTA and FQGNSA. CDR3 length equals 15 residues.

V usage is TRBV27 and J usage is TRBJ2-1, with TRBD2 matching 10 bases. Germline V gene data show CDR1 as MNHEY and CDR2 as SMNVEV (reference sequence). The CDR3 extends over 19 amino acids. J was trimmed by 1 base and V by 0 bases; bases with no gene match: 9. Written as DNA, the CDR3 is TGTGCCAGCAGTTTATCCCCCCCCCTAGCGGGAGTTTCCTACAATGAGCAGTTCTTC. The encoded protein is CASSLSPPLAGVSYNEQFF.

The genes are TRBV7-3 and TRBJ2-3; 7 bases align to TRBD2. The CDR3 has 15 residues. Trimming at V came to 2 bases and at J to 1 base, leaving 3 bases not matched to a gene. Germline lookup yields CDR1 SGHTA and CDR2 FQGTGA. The CDR3 DNA sequence: TGTGCCAGCAGCTTATCGCGGGAGCGCACAGATACGCAGTATTTT. Translating gives CASSLSRERTDTQYF.

This chain links TRBV5-6 with TRBJ2-2; TRBD1 is a possible D gene (6 bases). The germline V gene encodes CDR1 SGHDT and CDR2 YYEEEE. The CDR3 has 16 residues. Trimming cost V 4 bases and J 4 bases, with 17 bases left between them. DNA of the CDR3: TGTGCCAGCAGCGTCGGGGACAACCTAGCCACCGGGGAGCTGTTTTTT. It translates to CASSVGDNLATGELFF.

The chain couples TRBV18 to TRBJ2-7; 7 nucleotides line up with TRBD2. With V trimmed by 1 base and J by 0 bases, 6 bases remained unmatched. This CDR3 comprises 16 residues. From germline, CDR1 is KGHSH and CDR2 LQKENI. CDR3 DNA: TGTGCCAGCTCACCACTTCCCGGGACTAACTCCTACGAGCAGTACTTC. Protein product: CASSPLPGTNSYEQYF.

The rearrangement links TRBV11-2 to TRBJ1-2; D call uncertain. The V gene lost 5 bases and the J gene lost 7 bases, with 11 bases spanning the gap. Germline CDR1 and CDR2: SGHAT and FQNNGV. The CDR3 extends over 12 amino acids. CDR3 in amino acids: CASSLNEFGYTF. The CDR3, as DNA: TGTGCCAGCAGCCTGAATGAGTTTGGCTACACCTTC.

The rearrangement links TRBV6-4 to TRBJ1-1; possibly TRBD1 for D (5 bases). In germline, CDR1 is MRHNA, CDR2 SNTAGT. Trimming removed 7 bases from V and 5 bases from J, with 14 bases in between. The CDR3 is 13 amino acids. The CDR3 sequence: CASKYEPGTEAFF. The CDR3 nucleotides read TGTGCCAGCAAGTACGAACCAGGGACTGAAGCTTTCTTT.

The chain links TRBV19 to TRBJ2-7; possible D gene TRBD2, 5 bases. The V end lost 3 bases, the J end lost 2 bases, and 11 bases lay between the germline ends. The CDR3 is 14 amino acids. CDR1 and CDR2 (germline): LNHDA, SQIVND (reference sequence). CDR3 nucleotides: TGTGCCAGTAGTATCGGACTCGGAACCTACGAGCAGTACTTC. Encoded protein: CASSIGLGTYEQYF.

V usage is TRBV6-5 and J usage is TRBJ1-5; D is uncertain. This CDR3 has 13 amino acids. CDR1 is MNHEY and CDR2 is SVGAGI in the germline V gene. Trimming removed 4 bases from V and 5 bases from J, with 9 bases in between. In nucleotides, the CDR3 is TGTGCCAGCAGTTCTGCGGCTGATCAGCCCCAGCATTTT. Its protein is CASSSAADQPQHF.

This chain joins TRBV28 and TRBJ2-1; perhaps TRBD2 as D (6 bases). This CDR3 has 14 amino acids. Deletions cut 7 bases from V and 8 bases from J, with 18 bases between. Germline lookup yields CDR1 MDHEN and CDR2 SYDVKM. The CDR3 bases are TGTGCCAGCATGTCGGGAGTAGGTATCGATGAGCAGTTCTTC. As protein: CASMSGVGIDEQFF.

J is TRBJ2-5 and V is TRBV29-1; 9 bases align to TRBD1. The CDR3 has 13 amino acids. The V and J ends lost 6 bases and 2 bases, in that order; junction bases with no gene match: 4. Germline V lookup: CDR1 SQVTM, CDR2 ANQGSEA. The CDR3 here is CSVGQGIQETQYF. DNA of the CDR3: TGCAGCGTCGGACAGGGGATTCAAGAGACCCAGTACTTC.

The CDR3 loop is CSVVRGRDTEAFF. CDR3 DNA sequence: TGCAGCGTCGTCAGGGGGCGAGACACTGAAGCTTTCTTT. This chain uses TRBV29-1 with TRBJ1-1, with 8 nucleotides matching TRBD1. The CDR3 contains 13 residues. V lost 6 bases and J lost 3; bases outside the gene matches: 6. Germline CDR1 is SQVTM and CDR2 is ANQGSEA.